Below are 30 T cell receptor beta chains sequenced from a single sample in a study of OX40 agonist ivuxolimab in advanced cancers. Only in-frame clones appear in the TCRdb table, and some are missing; sequencing was by immunoSEQ multiplex PCR. The repertoire holds 76,000 or so clones, with 85% to 90% as singletons. The specimen comprised CD4+ or CD8+ T cells sorted from blood, sampled in a trial of the OX40 agonist ivuxolimab. These receptors all come from an adult with an advanced solid tumor such as melanoma, head and neck, liver or kidney cancer.

DNA of the CDR3: TGTGCCAGCAGCTTGTTCAGGGAAAAACTGTTTTTT. This codes for CASSLFREKLFF. The genes are TRBV13 and TRBJ1-4; D is unresolved. Germline V gives CDR1 PRHDT, CDR2 FYEKMQ (reference sequence). CDR3 size: 12 residues. Trimming removed 3 bases from V and 8 bases from J, with 7 bases in between.

The rearrangement joins TRBV11-3 to TRBJ1-2, with a tentative D call TRBD1 (5 bases). Per germline, CDR1 SGHNT and CDR2 YENEEA. With 5 bases removed from V and 8 bases from J, the gap between germline ends came to 24 bases. The CDR3 totals 16 residues. The CDR3 nucleotides are TGTGCCAGCAGCCCCCGGGACGGCTTACTTCAGGGAGGCTACACCTTC. Translation: CASSPRDGLLQGGYTF.

The chain carries TRBV27 and TRBJ2-5, with unresolved D. Deletions cut 6 bases from V and 4 bases from J, with 6 bases between. The CDR3 runs 11 residues. Germline V CDR1 and CDR2: MNHEY, SMNVEV (reference sequence). The DNA for the CDR3 is TGTGCCAGCAGCTCACGAGAGACCCAGTACTTC. Its protein is CASSSRETQYF.

The chain combines TRBV5-1 with TRBJ2-1, with 10 bases identical to TRBD2. The germline CDR1 and CDR2 sequences are SGHRS and YFSETQ. The CDR3 is made up of 16 amino acids. The V segment lost 2 bases and the J segment 9 bases; nucleotides outside the gene matches: 11. CDR3 in DNA: TGCGCCAGCAGCTTACCACTAGCGGGAATGTATAGTGAGCAGTTCTTC. Translation: CASSLPLAGMYSEQFF.

The chain couples TRBV14 to TRBJ2-6; D may be TRBD1 (6 bases). Trimming stripped 4 bases from V and 0 bases from J, with 13 bases between. Germline values: CDR1 SGHDN, CDR2 FVKESK. The CDR3 is made up of 17 amino acids. CDR3 DNA: TGTGCCAGCAGCCGAGGACAGATCTTCTCTGGGGCCAACGTCCTGACTTTC. It is translated as CASSRGQIFSGANVLTF.

This clone was observed a handful of times. The chain links TRBV4-1 to TRBJ1-2; no clear D gene. V lost 6 bases and J 5 bases, leaving 7 bases between the germline ends. Germline V gene data show CDR1 as MGHRA and CDR2 as YSYEKL. The CDR3 consists of 11 residues. The CDR3 reads CASRGPYGYTF. The DNA of the CDR3 is TGCGCCAGCAGAGGTCCTTATGGCTACACCTTC.

The chain uses TRBV7-3 and TRBJ2-5, with D perhaps matching TRBD1 or TRBD2 (5 bases each). The end of the DNA aligns better with TRBJ2-7, so the J call may be wrong. The CDR3 spans 14 residues. CDR1 is SGHTA and CDR2 is FQGTGA in the germline V gene. The CDR3 loop is CASSLSWGPHEQYF. In nucleotides, the CDR3 is TGTGCCAGCAGCTTAAGCTGGGGACCCCACGAGCAGTACTTC.

The table lists this clone with a count of one. This chain joins TRBV5-6 and TRBJ2-7, with 13 nucleotides matching TRBD2. The CDR3 extends over 13 amino acids. J gave up 9 bases and V 4 bases, and 4 bases lay outside the gene matches. Germline CDR1 and CDR2: SGHDT and YYEEEE. The CDR3 loop is CASSLGLAGVQYF. In DNA, the CDR3 is TGTGCCAGCAGCCTCGGACTAGCGGGAGTGCAGTACTTC.

The chain joins TRBV9 to TRBJ1-2, with D uncertain. Germline V gene sequence: CDR1 SGDLS, CDR2 YYNGEE. Between the trimmed V and J ends, which lost 4 bases and 2 bases, there was a span of 9 bases. The CDR3 spans 13 residues. The CDR3 here is CASSSLGNYGYTF. CDR3 sequence (DNA): TGTGCCAGCAGCTCCCTCGGGAACTATGGCTACACCTTC.

The chain carries TRBV5-1 and TRBJ2-3, with a weak D call TRBD2 (6 bases). Germline values: CDR1 SGHRS, CDR2 YFSETQ. Trimming stripped 4 bases from V and 1 base from J, with 19 bases between. The CDR3 is made up of 17 amino acids. The CDR3 DNA reads as TGCGCCAGCAGCCTAATGACTAGATCCGTGGGCACAGATACGCAGTATTTT. This gives the protein CASSLMTRSVGTDTQYF.

V usage is TRBV10-3 and J usage is TRBJ1-1; 9 bases agree with TRBD1. CDR3 size: 14 residues. CDR1 and CDR2 from the germline V gene are ENHRY and SYGVKD. After removal of 10 bases from V and 6 bases from J, the junction contained 12 bases not matched to a gene. The CDR3 sequence is CASYNRGRLSEAFF. As DNA, the CDR3 is TGTGCCAGTTACAACAGGGGGCGTTTATCTGAAGCTTTCTTT.

This clone was picked up a small number of times. CDR3 nucleotide sequence: TGCAGCGTTGTTCGGGACAAGGGGAGCACTGAAGCTTTCTTT. Its protein is CSVVRDKGSTEAFF. This chain links TRBV29-1 with TRBJ1-1, with D possibly matching TRBD1 (6 bases). Germline values: CDR1 SQVTM, CDR2 ANQGSEA. The CDR3 sequence is 14 residues long. Trimming stripped 4 bases from V and 4 bases from J, with 16 bases between.

The chain couples TRBV30 to TRBJ1-3; D not resolved. Looked up from germline, CDR1 is GTSNPN and CDR2 is SVGIG (reference sequence). V lost 0 bases and J 4 bases, leaving 7 bases between the germline ends. The CDR3 contains 13 residues. The CDR3 coding sequence is TGTGCCTGGAGTGTAGGCGGAGGAAACACCATATATTTT. This translates into CAWSVGGGNTIYF.

The chain couples TRBV5-1 to TRBJ1-2; D gene unclear. Looked up from germline, CDR1 is SGHRS and CDR2 is YFSETQ. The CDR3 runs to 14 residues. The V end was cut by 6 bases, the J end by 8 bases, with 20 bases between. The DNA for the CDR3 is TGCGCCAGCACCAATTCGCCGGGGAGTATAGGCTACACCTTC. Its protein is CASTNSPGSIGYTF.

CDR3 sequence reads: CASSRRQEGNQPQHF. DNA for the CDR3: TGTGCCAGCAGTAGAAGACAGGAGGGCAATCAGCCCCAGCATTTT. The chain has TRBV27 and TRBJ1-5; D is perhaps TRBD1 (6 bases). This CDR3 is 15 amino acids long. Germline V gene lookup returns CDR1 MNHEY and CDR2 SMNVEV (reference sequence). The V end lost 5 bases, the J end lost 2 bases, and 13 bases lay between the germline ends.

The chain combines TRBV9 with TRBJ2-5; 11 bases are a match to TRBD2. This CDR3 contains 16 residues. Trimming at V came to 4 bases and at J to 5 bases, leaving 10 bases not matched to a gene. The germline V gene has CDR1 SGDLS and CDR2 YYNGEE. The CDR3 loop is CASSTSPLAGGETQYF. The CDR3 bases are TGTGCCAGCAGCACGTCCCCCTTAGCGGGAGGGGAGACCCAGTACTTC.

The chain has TRBV5-1 and TRBJ2-7; 11 nucleotides match TRBD2. The trim removed 4 bases at V and 4 bases at J, leaving 13 bases unmatched. The CDR3 has 17 amino acids. Germline loops: CDR1 SGHRS, CDR2 YFSETQ. CDR3 bases: TGCGCCAGCAGCCTTAGGGGGACTAGCGGAAACCCTTACGAGCAGTACTTC. Its translation: CASSLRGTSGNPYEQYF.

This clone appeared a single time. The chain is built from TRBV30 and TRBJ2-7, with a weak D call TRBD1 (5 bases). Germline V CDR1 and CDR2: GTSNPN, SVGIG (reference sequence). Trimming removed 0 bases at V and 4 bases at J, with 13 bases between. The CDR3 consists of 14 residues. The CDR3 bases are TGTGCCTGGAGTGTCGCTAGGGGTCTTTACGAGCAGTACTTC. Its protein product is CAWSVARGLYEQYF.

The J gene is TRBJ2-2, the V gene TRBV28; D is possibly TRBD1 (5 bases). CDR3 length equals 14 residues. V was cut by 4 bases and J by 6 bases, with 12 bases left in between. Looked up from germline, CDR1 is MDHEN and CDR2 is SYDVKM. The DNA for the CDR3 is TGTGCCAGCAGTTCCCCTGCAGGGCCCGGGGAGCTGTTTTTT. Its translation: CASSSPAGPGELFF.

To note about this clone: One junction end does not reproduce the germline sequence, and a read error may be involved. The CDR3 coding sequence is TGTGCCAGCAGCGAAGGGACTAGAGTACCCTCCGAGCAGTACTTC. This translates into CASSEGTRVPSEQYF. The rearrangement uses TRBV2 and TRBJ2-7, with TRBD2 matching over 8 bases. The CDR3 is 15 amino acids. Germline V gives CDR1 SNHLY, CDR2 FYNNEI.

This clone came up a few times. The chain employs TRBV7-9 and TRBJ1-2; no reliable D call. The CDR3 loop spans 14 amino acids. Trimming pared 1 base from V and 10 bases from J, leaving 16 bases between. The germline V gene has CDR1 SEHNR and CDR2 FQNEAQ (reference sequence). In nucleotides, the CDR3 is TGTGCCAGCAGCTTAGGAAGGTCCAGAGATGTCTACACCTTC. Translation: CASSLGRSRDVYTF.

The chain links TRBV21-1 to TRBJ1-5; TRBD1 was called by the table and not checked on the DNA. TRBV21-1 is marked as a pseudogene. The CDR3 length is 18 residues. The DNA of the CDR3 is TGTGCCAGCAGCAAAGGGGGGCCCCGGGACAGGGACAATCAGCCCCAGCATTTT. Translation: CASSKGGPRDRDNQPQHF.

CDR3 amino acids: CASSLRGLPGEKNEQFF. CDR3 coding DNA: TGTGCCAGCAGCTTACGCGGACTCCCCGGAGAAAAAAATGAGCAGTTCTTC. The chain recombines TRBV11-3 with TRBJ2-1; weak D call: TRBD2 (5 bases). Per the germline V gene, CDR1 is SGHNT and CDR2 is YENEEA. V lost 2 bases and J lost 7, with 21 bases in between. The CDR3 covers 17 residues. Complete variable domain (other parts from reference TRBV11-3 and TRBJ2-1): EAGVVQSPRYKIIEKKQPVAFWCNPISGHNTLYWYLQNLGQGPELLIRYENEEAVDDSQLPKDRFSAERLKGVDSTLKIQPAELGDSAVYLCASSLRGLPGEKNEQFFGPGTRLTVL.

The chain recombines TRBV4-1 with TRBJ2-3; 10 nucleotides line up with TRBD2. V was pared by 1 base and J by 5 bases, with 3 bases of the junction left unmatched. The germline V gene encodes CDR1 MGHRA and CDR2 YSYEKL. This CDR3 region has 15 residues. The CDR3 DNA reads TGCGCCAGCAGCCAAGTTTGGACTAGCGGAGATACGCAGTATTTT. This sequence encodes CASSQVWTSGDTQYF.

This chain connects TRBV29-1 to TRBJ2-7, with D perhaps being TRBD1 or TRBD2 (5 bases each). Germline CDR1 SQVTM, CDR2 ANQGSEA. The CDR3 loop spans 14 amino acids. The ends were cut back, 1 base at V and 3 bases at J, with 13 bases in the middle. The CDR3 DNA follows: TGCAGCGTTGAAGTTTTGGGACGAGACTACGAGCAGTACTTC. This translates into CSVEVLGRDYEQYF.

The V call is TRBV27, the J call TRBJ1-3, with D unclear. V shed 0 bases and J shed 3 bases, with 6 bases lying between them. CDR3 length: 14 residues. The V gene's germline CDR1 is MNHEY and CDR2 SMNVEV (reference sequence). The CDR3 spells CASSLSGNGNTIYF. The CDR3 DNA reads TGTGCCAGCAGTTTATCGGGGAATGGAAACACCATATATTTT.

The chain combines TRBV25-1 with TRBJ2-2; TRBD2 matches 9 bases. The CDR3 totals 18 residues. In germline, CDR1 is MGHDK, CDR2 SYGVNS. V shed 3 bases, J shed 7 bases, and the junction held 15 bases outside the gene matches. The CDR3 DNA follows: TGTGCCAGCAGTGATGGGCTAGCGGGACGCCGGTATTTCGGGGAGCTGTTTTTT. Its translation is CASSDGLAGRRYFGELFF.

V gene TRBV4-1 combines with J gene TRBJ1-2; 7 bases map to TRBD1. The CDR3 contains 19 residues. Losses at the gene ends were 4 bases for V and 1 base for J; bases not matched to a gene: 18. Germline V gene sequence: CDR1 MGHRA, CDR2 YSYEKL. In DNA form, the CDR3 reads TGCGCCAGCAGCCCCTGGCCCTTAGAGGCAGGGGGATTTAACTATGGCTACACCTTC. Its translation is CASSPWPLEAGGFNYGYTF.

Here the CDR3 reads CASNAGTAGSYEQYF. The CDR3 coding sequence is TGTGCCAGTAACGCCGGGACAGCTGGCTCCTACGAGCAGTACTTC. The chain joins TRBV19 to TRBJ2-7; 7 nucleotides agree with TRBD1. In germline, CDR1 is LNHDA, CDR2 SQIVND (reference sequence). V was clipped by 7 bases and J by 0 bases; unmatched bases: 9. The CDR3 consists of 15 residues.

The chain has TRBV7-8 and TRBJ2-3, with TRBD2 matching over 8 bases. The germline CDR1 and CDR2 sequences are SGHVS and FQNEAQ. There are 15 residues in the CDR3. Germline trimming cut 5 bases from V and 2 bases from J; bases unmatched to any gene: 6. The CDR3 loop is CASSPGLVPTDTQYF. CDR3 nucleotides: TGTGCCAGCAGCCCGGGACTAGTGCCCACAGATACGCAGTATTTT.